This T cell receptor (beta chain) was obtained from a study of blood T cell repertoires in COVID-19 (dated by TCRdb to 2018 to 2020). With regard to the full study: Samples from collaborators originated in the United States, Italy and Spain and spanned both the acute and convalescent phases of COVID-19. The repertoires were released in a freely available public database meant as a resource for research on the immune response to SARS-CoV-2. Deeply sampled blood TCRbeta repertoires from subjects exposed to, actively infected with, or recovered from COVID-19 were included in the dataset. Where HLA class I and class II types were available, the types were taken from metadata supplied by the sample provider, not from assay-based typing. The material from the prospective study consisted of cDNA or gDNA derived from T cells, B-cell-depleted T cells, or PBMCs. A de-identified subject ID, COVID-19 status, age in years and sex were almost always included in the sample metadata. The samples were drawn from the first 160 participants of the ongoing ImmuneRACE study and from more than 1,000 subjects provided by 6 global collaborators. Overall study outcomes, separate from this receptor: The amount of clinical and demographic metadata varied by source and participant and was provided uncurated.

TCRbeta CDR3 regions were amplified from genomic DNA using the immunoSEQ Assay, a bias-controlled multiplex PCR. Per the authors' processing: Within the assay, amplification of reference gene primers was used to estimate how many nucleated cells each sample contained. To quantify the absolute abundance of each unique TCRbeta CDR3 rearrangement, sequence reads were collapsed and filtered. Productive Simpson clonality was computed per sample as the square root of Simpson's diversity index over productive rearrangements. TCRdb took over this immuneACCESS table, retaining in-frame rearrangements with V and J assigned. Such tables are incomplete; in checked studies, under half of the missing clones stem from an unresolved V gene, and the remainder is unexplained. V and J calls and clone size are copied from that table; D and trimming were computed from the DNA. Across this sample there are approximately 250,000 clones, with 83% seen only once. The ten largest clones take up about 4.3% of the sample.

Relative to germline, V is 2 bases shorter and J is 7 bases shorter, with 20 bases between their ends. The germline V gene specifies MNHEY as CDR1 and SVGAGI as CDR2. The CDR3 goes from the cysteine to the phenylalanine over 16 residues. Only the CDR3 part of the read is kept: 48 bases, read in frame from the first base. As for this clone: Its antigen is not yet known. No much larger clone is present one base from it, and per-base qualities are unavailable.

A second Seattle source provided samples from volunteer blood donors who had recovered from COVID-19. The collaborating institutions used their own protocols to collect whole blood in K2EDTA tubes. For TCRbeta analysis, collaborator samples were shipped as frozen whole blood, as isolated PBMCs, or as DNA extracted from either sample type. This TCR was recovered from a man aged 60 to 75 who had recovered from COVID-19. Here the chain combines TRBV6-5 and TRBJ1-2, with the D gene not confidently named. The sequenced material came from peripheral blood. The CDR3: CASSYHPSPGLGGYTF. The DNA sequence is given as TGTGCCAGCAGTTACCACCCGAGCCCTGGGCTCGGTGGCTACACCTTC.